This TCR beta chain was obtained from a study of shared clonotypes between healthy human individuals. The repertoire was sequenced with immunoSEQ multiplex PCR; TCRdb's copy has only in-frame clones and lacks some. The table has 2 million to 3 million clones, approximately 93% seen once. The TCR sequence derives from a man in his late teens or twenties in good health. Some clones in this sample may be carry-over from other donors' samples. The sequenced material came from naive CD4+ T cells from PBMCs. Subset reported: CD45RA+ positively selected.

CDR3 sequence reads: CASSSESSNQPQHF. DNA for the CDR3: TGTGCCAGCAGCTCTGAGAGTAGCAATCAGCCCCAGCATTTT. The V call is TRBV5-6, the J call TRBJ1-5; D is undetermined. Germline CDR1 and CDR2: SGHDT and YYEEEE. The CDR3 is 14 residues long. The ends were cut back, 3 bases at V and 0 bases at J, with 7 bases in the middle.